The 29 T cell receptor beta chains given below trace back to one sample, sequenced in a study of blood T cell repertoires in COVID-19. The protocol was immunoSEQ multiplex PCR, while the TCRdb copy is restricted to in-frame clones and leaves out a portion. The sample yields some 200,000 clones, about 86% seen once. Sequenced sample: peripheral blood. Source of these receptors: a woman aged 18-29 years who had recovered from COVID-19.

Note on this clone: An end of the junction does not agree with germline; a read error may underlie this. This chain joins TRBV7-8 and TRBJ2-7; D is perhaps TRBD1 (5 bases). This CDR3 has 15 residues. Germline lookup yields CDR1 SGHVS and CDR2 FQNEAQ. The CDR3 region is CASTLIAGSAYEQYF. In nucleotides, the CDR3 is TGTGCCAGCACCTTAATTGCAGGGTCGGCCTACGAGCAGTACTTC.

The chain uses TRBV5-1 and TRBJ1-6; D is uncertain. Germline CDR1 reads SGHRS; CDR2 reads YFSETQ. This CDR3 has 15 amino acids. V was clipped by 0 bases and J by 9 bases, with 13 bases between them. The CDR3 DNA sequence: TGCGCCAGCAGCTTGGCCGGAGGTAACCGTTCACCCCTCCACTTT. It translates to CASSLAGGNRSPLHF.

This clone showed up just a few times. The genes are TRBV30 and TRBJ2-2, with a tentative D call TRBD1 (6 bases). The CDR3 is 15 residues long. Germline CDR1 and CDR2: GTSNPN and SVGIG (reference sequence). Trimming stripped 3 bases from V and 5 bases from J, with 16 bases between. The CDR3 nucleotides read TGTGCCTGGAGGCGGGTTGCAGGGGAGACCGGGGAGCTGTTTTTT. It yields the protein CAWRRVAGETGELFF.

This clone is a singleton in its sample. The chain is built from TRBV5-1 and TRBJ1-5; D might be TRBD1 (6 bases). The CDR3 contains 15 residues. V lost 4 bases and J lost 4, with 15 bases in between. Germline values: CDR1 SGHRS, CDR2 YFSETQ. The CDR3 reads CASSPGDNWNQPQHF. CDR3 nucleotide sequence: TGCGCCAGCAGCCCAGGGGACAATTGGAATCAGCCCCAGCATTTT.

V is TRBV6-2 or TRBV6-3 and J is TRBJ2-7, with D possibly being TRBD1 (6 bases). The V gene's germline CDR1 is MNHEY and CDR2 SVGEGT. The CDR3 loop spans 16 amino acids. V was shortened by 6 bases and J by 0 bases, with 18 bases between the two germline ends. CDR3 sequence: CASSQTWGRSSYEQYF. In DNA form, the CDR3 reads TGTGCCAGCAGCCAAACCTGGGGGCGAAGCTCCTACGAGCAGTACTTC.

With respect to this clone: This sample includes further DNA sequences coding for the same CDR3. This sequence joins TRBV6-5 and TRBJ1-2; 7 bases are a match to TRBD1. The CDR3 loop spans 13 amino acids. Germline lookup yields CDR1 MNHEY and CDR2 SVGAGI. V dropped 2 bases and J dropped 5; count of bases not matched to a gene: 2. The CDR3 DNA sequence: TGTGCCAGCAGTTACCTGACAGGGTATGGCTACACCTTC. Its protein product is CASSYLTGYGYTF.

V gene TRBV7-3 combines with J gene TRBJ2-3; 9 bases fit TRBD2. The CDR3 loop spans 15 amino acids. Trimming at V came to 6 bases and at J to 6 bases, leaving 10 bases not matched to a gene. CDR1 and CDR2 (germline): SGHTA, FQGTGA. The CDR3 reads CASSAVAGAGDTQYF. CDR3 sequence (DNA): TGTGCCAGCAGTGCCGTAGCGGGAGCCGGGGATACGCAGTATTTT.

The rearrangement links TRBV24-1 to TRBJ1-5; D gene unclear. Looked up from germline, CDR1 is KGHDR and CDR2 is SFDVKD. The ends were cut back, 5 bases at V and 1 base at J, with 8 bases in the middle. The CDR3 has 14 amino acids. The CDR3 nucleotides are TGTGCCACCAGTGCACCGGGAAGCAATCAGCCCCAGCATTTT. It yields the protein CATSAPGSNQPQHF.

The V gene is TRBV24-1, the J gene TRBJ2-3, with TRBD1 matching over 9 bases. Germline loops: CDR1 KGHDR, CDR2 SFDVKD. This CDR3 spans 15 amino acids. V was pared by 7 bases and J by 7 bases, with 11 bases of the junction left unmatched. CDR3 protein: CATRGPGQGENTQYF. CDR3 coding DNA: TGTGCCACCAGGGGACCGGGACAGGGTGAGAATACGCAGTATTTT.

CDR3 amino acids: CASSLMTGLTNYGYTF. CDR3 coding DNA: TGTGCCAGCAGCCTCATGACAGGGCTGACTAACTATGGCTACACCTTC. The chain links TRBV3-1 (or the pseudogene TRBV3-2) to TRBJ1-2; 7 bases fit TRBD1. In germline, CDR1 is LGHDT, CDR2 YNNKEL (reference sequence). This CDR3 contains 16 residues. V was pared by 4 bases and J by 0 bases, with 8 bases of the junction left unmatched.

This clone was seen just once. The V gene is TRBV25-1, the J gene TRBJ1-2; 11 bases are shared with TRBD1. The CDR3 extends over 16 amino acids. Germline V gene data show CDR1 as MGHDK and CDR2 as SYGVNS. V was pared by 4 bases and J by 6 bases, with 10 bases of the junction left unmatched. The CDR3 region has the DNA TGTGCCAGCAGTGCTCTAAACGGACAGGGGGCGCATGGCTACACCTTC. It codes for CASSALNGQGAHGYTF.

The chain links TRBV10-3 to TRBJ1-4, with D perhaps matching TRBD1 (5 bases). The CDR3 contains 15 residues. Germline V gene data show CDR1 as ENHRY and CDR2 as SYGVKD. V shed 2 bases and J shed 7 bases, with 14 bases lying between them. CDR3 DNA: TGTGCCATCAGTGAGGGGGCAGTCTCGACTGAAAAACTGTTTTTT. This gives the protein CAISEGAVSTEKLFF.

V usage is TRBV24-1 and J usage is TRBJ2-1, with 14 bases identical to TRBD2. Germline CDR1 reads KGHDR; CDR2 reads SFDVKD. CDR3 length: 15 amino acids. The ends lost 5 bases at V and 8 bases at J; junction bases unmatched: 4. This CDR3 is CATSGLAGGPHEQFF. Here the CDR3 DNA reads TGTGCCACCAGTGGACTAGCGGGAGGGCCGCATGAGCAGTTCTTC.

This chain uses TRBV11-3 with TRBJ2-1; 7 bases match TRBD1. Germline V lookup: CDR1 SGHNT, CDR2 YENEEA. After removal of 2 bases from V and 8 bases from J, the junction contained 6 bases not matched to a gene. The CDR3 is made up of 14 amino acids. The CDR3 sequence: CASSLSTGFDEQFF. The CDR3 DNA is TGTGCCAGCAGCTTATCGACAGGGTTCGATGAGCAGTTCTTC.

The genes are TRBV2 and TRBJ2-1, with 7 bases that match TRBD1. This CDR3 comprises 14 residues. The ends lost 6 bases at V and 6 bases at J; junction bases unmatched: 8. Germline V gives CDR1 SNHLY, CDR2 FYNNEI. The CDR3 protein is CASRQDRSINEQFF. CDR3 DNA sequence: TGTGCCAGCAGACAGGACAGGTCTATCAATGAGCAGTTCTTC.

CDR3 nucleotide sequence: TGTGCCAGCAGCCGCGACAGTAGGGTCGGGGAGCTGTTTTTT. Encoded protein: CASSRDSRVGELFF. This chain connects TRBV7-3 to TRBJ2-2, with D maybe TRBD1 (5 bases). The CDR3 runs 14 residues. The V end lost 5 bases, the J end lost 7 bases, and 14 bases lay between the germline ends. From germline, CDR1 is SGHTA and CDR2 FQGTGA.

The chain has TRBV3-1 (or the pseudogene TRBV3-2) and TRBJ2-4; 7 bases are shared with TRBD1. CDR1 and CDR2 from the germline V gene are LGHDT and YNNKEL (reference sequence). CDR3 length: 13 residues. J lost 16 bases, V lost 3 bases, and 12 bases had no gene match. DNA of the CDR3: TGTGCCAGCAGCCAGGGACAGCGGCATAGTTCTTACTTC. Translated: CASSQGQRHSSYF.

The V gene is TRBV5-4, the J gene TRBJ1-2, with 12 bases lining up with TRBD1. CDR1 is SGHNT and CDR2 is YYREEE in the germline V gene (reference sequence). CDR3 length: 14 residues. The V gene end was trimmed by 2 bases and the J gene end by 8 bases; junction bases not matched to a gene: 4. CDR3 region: CASSFRDRGLGYTF. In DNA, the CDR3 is TGTGCCAGCAGCTTCCGGGACAGGGGGCTGGGCTACACCTTC.

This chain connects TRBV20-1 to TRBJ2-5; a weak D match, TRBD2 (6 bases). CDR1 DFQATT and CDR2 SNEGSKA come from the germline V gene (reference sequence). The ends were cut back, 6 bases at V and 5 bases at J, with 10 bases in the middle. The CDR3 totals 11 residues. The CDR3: CSAGGLETQYF. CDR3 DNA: TGCAGTGCGGGGGGTCTCGAGACCCAGTACTTC.

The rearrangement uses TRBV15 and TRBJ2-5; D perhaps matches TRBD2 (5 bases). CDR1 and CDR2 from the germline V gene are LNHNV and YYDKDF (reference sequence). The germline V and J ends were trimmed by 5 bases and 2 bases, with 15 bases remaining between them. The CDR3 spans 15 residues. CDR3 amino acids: CATSHWETGQETQYF. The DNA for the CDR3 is TGTGCCACCAGCCACTGGGAGACGGGACAAGAGACCCAGTACTTC.

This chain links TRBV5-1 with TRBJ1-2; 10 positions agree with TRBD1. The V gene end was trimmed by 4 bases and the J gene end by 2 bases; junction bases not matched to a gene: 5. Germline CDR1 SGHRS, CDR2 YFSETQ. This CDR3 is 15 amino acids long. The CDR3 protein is CASSPGTGVNYGYTF. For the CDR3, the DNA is TGCGCCAGCAGCCCAGGGACAGGGGTCAACTATGGCTACACCTTC.

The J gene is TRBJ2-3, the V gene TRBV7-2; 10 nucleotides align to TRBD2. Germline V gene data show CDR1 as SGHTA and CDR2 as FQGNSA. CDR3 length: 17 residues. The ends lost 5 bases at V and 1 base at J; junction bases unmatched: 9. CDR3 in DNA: TGTGCCAGCAGCCTCCTTGGAGGGACTAGCGGCACAGATACGCAGTATTTT. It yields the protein CASSLLGGTSGTDTQYF.

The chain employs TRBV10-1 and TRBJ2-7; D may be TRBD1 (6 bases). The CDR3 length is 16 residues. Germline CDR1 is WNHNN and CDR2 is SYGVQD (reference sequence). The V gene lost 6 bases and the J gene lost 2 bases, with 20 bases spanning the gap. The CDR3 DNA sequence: TGCGCCAGCAGCGAACACACGAAACAGGGTGCCTACGAGCAGTACGTC. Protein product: CASSEHTKQGAYEQYV.

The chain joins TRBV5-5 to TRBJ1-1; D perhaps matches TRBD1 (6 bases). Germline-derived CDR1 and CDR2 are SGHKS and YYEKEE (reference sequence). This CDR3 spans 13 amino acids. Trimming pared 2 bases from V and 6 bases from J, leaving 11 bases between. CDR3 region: CASSFDRSPEAFF. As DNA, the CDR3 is TGTGCCAGCAGCTTTGACAGGTCCCCTGAAGCTTTCTTT. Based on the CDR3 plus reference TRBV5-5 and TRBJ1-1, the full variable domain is DAGVTQSPTHLIKTRGQQVTLRCSPISGHKSVSWYQQVLGQGPQFIFQYYEKEERGRGNFPDRFSARQFPNYSSELNVNALLLGDSALYLCASSFDRSPEAFFGQGTRLTVV.

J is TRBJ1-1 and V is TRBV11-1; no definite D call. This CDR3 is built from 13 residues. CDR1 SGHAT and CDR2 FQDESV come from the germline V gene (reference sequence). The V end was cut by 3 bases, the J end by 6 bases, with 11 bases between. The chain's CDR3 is CASSFGGFAEAFF. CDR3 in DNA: TGTGCCAGCAGCTTCGGAGGGTTCGCTGAAGCTTTCTTT.

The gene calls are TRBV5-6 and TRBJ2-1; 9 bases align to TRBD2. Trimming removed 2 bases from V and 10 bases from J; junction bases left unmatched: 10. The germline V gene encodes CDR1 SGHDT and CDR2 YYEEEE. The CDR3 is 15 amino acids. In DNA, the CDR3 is TGTGCCAGCAGCTTAGGACTAGCGAGTACGCGGGAGCAGTTCTTC. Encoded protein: CASSLGLASTREQFF. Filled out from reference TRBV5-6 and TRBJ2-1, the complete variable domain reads DAGVTQSPTHLIKTRGQQVTLRCSPKSGHDTVSWYQQALGQGPQFIFQYYEEEERQRGNFPDRFSGHQFPNYSSELNVNALLLGDSALYLCASSLGLASTREQFFGPGTRLTVL.

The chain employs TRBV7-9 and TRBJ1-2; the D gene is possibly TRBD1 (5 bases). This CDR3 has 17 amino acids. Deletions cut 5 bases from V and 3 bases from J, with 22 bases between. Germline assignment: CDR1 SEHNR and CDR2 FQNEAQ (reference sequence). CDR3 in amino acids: CASSPKKGRVRDYGYTF. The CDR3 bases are TGTGCCAGCAGCCCCAAGAAAGGCAGGGTGCGTGACTATGGCTACACCTTC.

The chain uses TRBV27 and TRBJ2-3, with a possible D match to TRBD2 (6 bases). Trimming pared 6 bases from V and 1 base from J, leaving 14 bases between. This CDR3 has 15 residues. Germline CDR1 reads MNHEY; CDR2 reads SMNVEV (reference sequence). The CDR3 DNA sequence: TGTGCCAGCAGAGACGGGGGTAGGGGCACAGATACGCAGTATTTT. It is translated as CASRDGGRGTDTQYF.

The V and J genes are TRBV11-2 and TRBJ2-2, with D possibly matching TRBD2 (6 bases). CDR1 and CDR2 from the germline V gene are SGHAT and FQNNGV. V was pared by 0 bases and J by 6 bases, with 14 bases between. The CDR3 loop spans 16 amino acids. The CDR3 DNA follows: TGTGCCAGCAGCTTAGACCCTGGGGGGTTTGCCGGGGAGCTGTTTTTT. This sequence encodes CASSLDPGGFAGELFF.